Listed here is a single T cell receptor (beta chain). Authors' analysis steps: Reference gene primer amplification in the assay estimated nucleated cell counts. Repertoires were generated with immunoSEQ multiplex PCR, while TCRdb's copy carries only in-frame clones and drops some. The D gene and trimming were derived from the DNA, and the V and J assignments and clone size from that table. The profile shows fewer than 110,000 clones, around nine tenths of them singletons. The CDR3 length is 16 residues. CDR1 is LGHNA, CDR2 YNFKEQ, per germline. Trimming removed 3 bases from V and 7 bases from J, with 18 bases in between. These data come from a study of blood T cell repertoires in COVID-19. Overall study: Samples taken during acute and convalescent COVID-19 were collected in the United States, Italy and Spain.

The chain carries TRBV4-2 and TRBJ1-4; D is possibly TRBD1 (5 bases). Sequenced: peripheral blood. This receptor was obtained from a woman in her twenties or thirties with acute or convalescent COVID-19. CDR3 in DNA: TGTGCCAGCAGCCAGGATTCGTTCAGGGCTGGTGAAAAACTGTTTTTT. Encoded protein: CASSQDSFRAGEKLFF.